This T cell receptor (beta chain) was retrieved from a study of T cell clonality in common variable immunodeficiency. Comment on this clone: Its antigen remains unknown. The CDR3 goes on 3 residues after the read ends, and that part is filled in from the germline J gene.

The table came from immunoSEQ multiplex PCR; TCRdb's copy has only in-frame clones and leaves some out. This repertoire holds tens of thousands of clones, and none appear only once. Regarding the study as a whole: Fewer deletions and N-nucleotide insertions were reportedly seen in common variable immunodeficiency TCR beta sequences.

The V gene's germline CDR1 is MNHNS and CDR2 SASEGT. The CDR3 runs to 13 residues. J lost 6 bases, V lost 4 bases, and 5 bases had no gene match. The gene calls are TRBV6-1 and TRBJ2-7, with 8 bases lining up with TRBD1. The sequence derives from a human donor with common variable immunodeficiency. The sample taken for sequencing was peripheral blood mononuclear cells. The CDR3 protein is CASSVTGVGEQYF. CDR3 DNA (partial): TGTGCCAGCAGTGTGACAGGGGTAGGCGAG.